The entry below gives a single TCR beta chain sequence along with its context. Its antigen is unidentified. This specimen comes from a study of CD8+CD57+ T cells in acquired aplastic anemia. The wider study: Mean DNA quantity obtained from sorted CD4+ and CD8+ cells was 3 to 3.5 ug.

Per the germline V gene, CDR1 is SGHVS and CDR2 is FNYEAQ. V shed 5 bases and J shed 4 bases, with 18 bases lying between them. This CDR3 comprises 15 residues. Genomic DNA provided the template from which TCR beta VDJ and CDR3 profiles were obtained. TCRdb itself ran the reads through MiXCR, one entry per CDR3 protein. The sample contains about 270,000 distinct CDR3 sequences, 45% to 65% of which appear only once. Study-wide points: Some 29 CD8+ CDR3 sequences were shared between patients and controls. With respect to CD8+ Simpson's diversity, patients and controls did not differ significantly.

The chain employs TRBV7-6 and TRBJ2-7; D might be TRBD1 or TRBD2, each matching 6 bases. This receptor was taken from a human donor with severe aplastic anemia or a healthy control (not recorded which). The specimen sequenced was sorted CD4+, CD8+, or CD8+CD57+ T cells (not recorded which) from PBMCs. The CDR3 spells CASSLKGGGGYEQYF. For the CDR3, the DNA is TGTGCCAGCAGCCTCAAAGGGGGAGGAGGATACGAGCAGTACTTC. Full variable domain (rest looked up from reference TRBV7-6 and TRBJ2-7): GAGVSQSPRYKVTKRGQDVALRCDPISGHVSLYWYRQALGQGPEFLTYFNYEAQQDKSGLPNDRFSAERPEGSISTLTIQRTEQRDSAMYRCASSLKGGGGYEQYFGPGTRLTVT.